This TCR beta chain was profiled in a study of T cell responses to AZD1222 COVID-19 vaccine. As for the study in general: Samples with a second dose at about 4 or about 12 weeks were pooled together.

Points from the study as a whole: An increase in Spike-specific TCR breadth and depth was observed after two AZD1222 doses. In the spike-specific TCR repertoire, nearly half reportedly target unmutated variant regions. Most donors were white British, females outnumbered males, and clonal diversity was possibly underestimated.

Comments on this clone: The antigen is unknown.

TCRdb's table, derived via immunoSEQ multiplex PCR, lists solely in-frame clones and lacks some. The table records about 110,000 clones, approximately 90% of them present only once. The sample in question was peripheral blood, obtained on day 0 of AZD1222 vaccination. The sequence came from an adult in good health.

The CDR3 nucleotides are TGTGCCAGCAGACCGCCCCCCCTAAAGGGGAACCAAGAGACCCAGTACTTC. It translates to CASRPPPLKGNQETQYF. J is TRBJ2-5 and V is TRBV7-9, with D possibly matching TRBD1 (5 bases). Germline values: CDR1 SEHNR, CDR2 FQNEAQ (reference sequence). This CDR3 is built from 17 residues. Between the trimmed V and J ends, which lost 6 bases and 0 bases, there was a span of 20 bases.